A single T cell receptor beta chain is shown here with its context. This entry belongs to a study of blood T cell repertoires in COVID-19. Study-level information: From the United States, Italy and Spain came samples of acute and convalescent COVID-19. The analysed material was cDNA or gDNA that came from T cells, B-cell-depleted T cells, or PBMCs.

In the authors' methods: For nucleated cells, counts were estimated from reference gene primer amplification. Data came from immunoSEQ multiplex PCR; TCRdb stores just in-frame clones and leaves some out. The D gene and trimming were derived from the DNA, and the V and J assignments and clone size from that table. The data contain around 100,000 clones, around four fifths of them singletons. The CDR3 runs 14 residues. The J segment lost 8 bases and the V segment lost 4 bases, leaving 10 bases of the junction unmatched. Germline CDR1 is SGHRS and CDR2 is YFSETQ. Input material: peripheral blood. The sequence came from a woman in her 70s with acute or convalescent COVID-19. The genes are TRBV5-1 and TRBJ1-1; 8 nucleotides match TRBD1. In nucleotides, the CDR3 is TGCGCCAGCAGCGTTATGGACAGGGAGGGGGAAGCTTTCTTT. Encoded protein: CASSVMDREGEAFF.